This TCR beta chain originates from a study of T cells after yellow fever vaccination. Study information: With SMART-Seq v4 Ultra Low Input, the fractions containing low cell numbers were prepared.

Whole-study results and caveats: Contaminants from the bulk population, in the form of abundant clonotypes, could be found in FACS-sorted repertoires.

V shed 0 bases and J 9 bases; nucleotides not matched to a gene: 5. The CDR3 is 15 amino acids. Germline CDR1 is KGHSH and CDR2 is LQKENI. This clonotype was counted many times. Its antigen is not known. One entry per CDR3 protein, called by TCRdb with MiXCR from the 5' RACE reads. Seen here are 65,000 to 70,000 distinct CDR3 sequences, approximately 5.9% observed once, and the top ten hold roughly 2%. Specimen: CD4+ T cells sorted from PBMCs, collected roughly 15 days after the first yellow fever vaccination. The sequence was collected from a man aged 18 to 29 who received the YFV17D yellow fever vaccine. The J gene is TRBJ2-1, the V gene TRBV18; 10 positions match TRBD2. CDR3 bases: TGTGCCAGCTCACCACCCCAGCGGGGGGGCGGTGAGCAGTTCTTC. This encodes CASSPPQRGGGEQFF.